Below, 31 T cell receptor beta chains from the same sample are listed, as sequenced in a study of T-cell memory formation after mild COVID-19. TCRdb reanalysed the 5' RACE reads using MiXCR and keeps one entry per CDR3 protein. The sample comprises under 250,000 distinct CDR3 sequences, approximately 10% of which are singletons, and roughly a fifth rests with the top ten. The sample comprised PBMCs or a T cell subset sorted from them (not recorded which). These TCRs come from a man aged 18-30 years who had mild COVID-19 (a few samples of this study predate the infection). Cell type and time point are not known.

This clonotype was counted only a few times. This sequence joins TRBV20-1 and TRBJ1-6; 10 bases map to TRBD1. The CDR3 is 17 residues long. CDR1 is DFQATT, CDR2 SNEGSKA, per germline (reference sequence). J was trimmed by 4 bases and V by 0 bases; bases with no gene match: 6. CDR3 DNA sequence: TGCAGTGCTAGAGACCCGGACAGGGGGTTTTATAATTCACCCCTCCACTTT. It encodes CSARDPDRGFYNSPLHF.

Many counts were recorded for this clonotype. This sequence joins TRBV29-1 and TRBJ2-3, with D tentatively TRBD2 (5 bases). The ends were cut back, 7 bases at V and 4 bases at J, with 12 bases in the middle. The CDR3 has 12 amino acids. The germline gives CDR1 SQVTM, CDR2 ANQGSEA. The CDR3 bases are TGCAGCGCACGGGAAGGTTCAGATACGCAGTATTTT. Translated: CSAREGSDTQYF.

This chain joins TRBV7-2 and TRBJ2-2, with 9 bases aligning to TRBD2. The CDR3 consists of 16 residues. Germline CDR1 is SGHTA and CDR2 is FQGNSA. V trimming: 5 bases; J trimming: 7 bases; junction bases outside the gene matches: 11. The CDR3 protein is CASSPRAGGTIGELFF. CDR3 coding DNA: TGTGCCAGCAGCCCTCGTGCGGGGGGGACGATCGGGGAGCTGTTTTTT.

J is TRBJ1-3 and V is TRBV28; D call uncertain. Germline CDR1 is MDHEN and CDR2 is SYDVKM. The CDR3 loop spans 13 amino acids. Trimming took off 6 bases at V and 4 bases at J, with 10 bases between the two ends. The CDR3 here is CASRLQNGNTIYF. The CDR3 DNA follows: TGTGCCAGCAGGCTACAGAACGGAAACACCATATATTTT. The variable domain in full, with the rest retrieved from reference TRBV28 and TRBJ1-3, is DVKVTQSSRYLVKRTGEKVFLECVQDMDHENMFWYRQDPGLGLRLIYFSYDVKMKEKGDIPEGYSVSREKKERFSLILESASTNQTSMYLCASRLQNGNTIYFGEGSWLTVV.

This clonotype appeared a few times. The J gene is TRBJ2-7, the V gene TRBV18; D is possibly TRBD2 (6 bases). Between the trimmed V and J ends, which lost 0 bases and 6 bases, there was a span of 6 bases. The germline V gene has CDR1 KGHSH and CDR2 LQKENI. The CDR3 length is 12 residues. CDR3 bases: TGTGCCAGCTCACCACCGGGGGGCGAGCAGTACTTC. Its protein product is CASSPPGGEQYF. The variable domain in full, with the rest retrieved from reference TRBV18 and TRBJ2-7, is NAGVMQNPRHLVRRRGQEARLRCSPMKGHSHVYWYRQLPEEGLKFMVYLQKENIIDESGMPKERFSAEFPKEGPSILRIQQVVRGDSAAYFCASSPPGGEQYFGPGTRLTVT.

This clonotype was seen ten or more times. The CDR3 DNA reads as TGTGCCAGCAGCACAGGGCAAGATACGCAGTATTTT. As protein: CASSTGQDTQYF. The gene calls are TRBV12-3 or TRBV12-4 and TRBJ2-3; weak D call: TRBD1 (6 bases). Trimming removed 6 bases from V and 5 bases from J, with 9 bases in between. The CDR3 runs 12 residues.

The table lists this clonotype with a few counts. The chain links TRBV6-1 to TRBJ1-2, with no clear D. This CDR3 comprises 11 residues. Between the trimmed V and J ends, which lost 7 bases and 8 bases, there was a span of 11 bases. Germline V gene lookup returns CDR1 MNHNS and CDR2 SASEGT. The CDR3 here is CASISGLGYTF. The CDR3, as DNA: TGTGCCAGCATCAGCGGTTTGGGCTACACCTTC.

The V and J genes are TRBV2 and TRBJ2-6; D call uncertain. The CDR3 is made up of 14 amino acids. Germline CDR1 is SNHLY and CDR2 is FYNNEI. The ends were cut back, 9 bases at V and 0 bases at J, with 9 bases in the middle. CDR3 sequence reads: CASDRSSGANVLTF. The CDR3 DNA sequence: TGTGCCAGTGATAGGTCCTCTGGGGCCAACGTCCTGACTTTC. Together with reference TRBV2 and TRBJ2-6, the CDR3 gives the full variable domain: EPEVTQTPSHQVTQMGQEVILRCVPISNHLYFYWYRQILGQKVEFLVSFYNNEISEKSEIFDDQFSVERPDGSNFTLKIRSTKLEDSAMYFCASDRSSGANVLTFGAGSRLTVL.

This chain links TRBV7-9 with TRBJ2-6; no clear D gene. The germline gives CDR1 SEHNR, CDR2 FQNEAQ (reference sequence). The CDR3 covers 17 residues. Trimming pared 2 bases from V and 0 bases from J, leaving 11 bases between. CDR3 protein: CASSLWAGNSGANVLTF. The CDR3 DNA sequence: TGTGCCAGCAGCTTATGGGCAGGAAACTCTGGGGCCAACGTCCTGACTTTC.

This clonotype appeared a few times. The chain employs TRBV4-3 and TRBJ2-2; no clear D. In germline, CDR1 is LGHNA, CDR2 YSLEER. V was clipped by 0 bases and J by 6 bases, with 8 bases between them. The CDR3 spans 14 residues. The CDR3 nucleotides read TGCGCCAGCAGCCAAGAACCGGTATCCGGGGAGCTGTTTTTT. Translating gives CASSQEPVSGELFF.

This sequence joins TRBV11-2 and TRBJ2-1; 7 bases agree with TRBD2. After removal of 4 bases from V and 3 bases from J, the junction contained 3 bases not matched to a gene. CDR3 length: 14 amino acids. Germline V gives CDR1 SGHAT, CDR2 FQNNGV. Here the CDR3 DNA reads TGTGCCAGCAGCTCGAGCGGGGTCTACAATGAGCAGTTCTTC. Protein product: CASSSSGVYNEQFF.

This clonotype showed up many times. The CDR3 nucleotides are TGTGCCAGCAGCCAACAGGGTCGTGGTTCACCCCTCCACTTT. This translates into CASSQQGRGSPLHF. V gene TRBV12-3 or TRBV12-4 combines with J gene TRBJ1-6; TRBD1 might be the D (6 bases). There are 14 residues in the CDR3. Trimming stripped 6 bases from V and 9 bases from J, with 15 bases between.

The chain is built from TRBV20-1 and TRBJ1-6, with 7 bases aligning to TRBD1. Germline loops: CDR1 DFQATT, CDR2 SNEGSKA (reference sequence). The V segment lost 5 bases and the J segment 6 bases; nucleotides outside the gene matches: 7. The CDR3 consists of 14 residues. CDR3 amino acids: CSAVTGWVNSPLHF. CDR3 nucleotides: TGCAGTGCTGTGACAGGGTGGGTTAATTCACCCCTCCACTTT.

This clonotype has more than one count but fewer than ten. The chain has TRBV25-1 and TRBJ1-2; D is undetermined. With 2 bases removed from V and 7 bases from J, the gap between germline ends came to 11 bases. The CDR3 runs to 13 residues. Germline CDR1 reads MGHDK; CDR2 reads SYGVNS. CDR3 sequence: CASSEAWAGGYTF. The CDR3, as DNA: TGTGCCAGCAGTGAAGCCTGGGCGGGTGGCTACACCTTC.

This clonotype has only a few counts. The rearrangement uses TRBV20-1 and TRBJ2-3; 7 nucleotides align to TRBD1. Losses at the gene ends were 1 base for V and 4 bases for J; bases not matched to a gene: 8. Germline lookup yields CDR1 DFQATT and CDR2 SNEGSKA (reference sequence). This CDR3 comprises 15 residues. CDR3 loop: CSARGGDRVADTQYF. The CDR3 DNA reads TGCAGTGCTAGAGGGGGAGACAGGGTGGCAGATACGCAGTATTTT.

This clonotype has just a few counts. The genes are TRBV11-2 and TRBJ1-4; D not certain. Trimming stripped 2 bases from V and 6 bases from J, with 16 bases between. This CDR3 spans 16 amino acids. Germline V gene sequence: CDR1 SGHAT, CDR2 FQNNGV. Here the CDR3 reads CASSLNGPGPDEKLFF. CDR3 coding DNA: TGTGCCAGCAGCTTAAACGGGCCTGGGCCTGATGAAAAACTGTTTTTT.

This clonotype was seen many times. V usage is TRBV6-5 and J usage is TRBJ2-5, with D unresolved. CDR1 and CDR2 from the germline V gene are MNHEY and SVGAGI. CDR3 length equals 12 residues. The V end was cut by 6 bases, the J end by 0 bases, with 5 bases between. The CDR3 bases are TGTGCCAGCAGCCCAAACCAAGAGACCCAGTACTTC. It encodes CASSPNQETQYF.

The V and J genes are TRBV4-1 and TRBJ2-7, with a tentative D call TRBD1 (5 bases). V lost 3 bases, J lost 9 bases, and 18 bases lay in between. The CDR3 is made up of 14 amino acids. CDR1 is MGHRA, CDR2 YSYEKL, per germline. The CDR3 DNA reads TGCGCCAGCAGCCAGCAGGGCCTCTCGGAAGGGCAGTACTTC. Its translation is CASSQQGLSEGQYF.

This clonotype was counted between two and nine times. The V gene is TRBV9, the J gene TRBJ1-1; D is unresolved. V shed 4 bases and J shed 0 bases, with 16 bases lying between them. Germline CDR1 SGDLS, CDR2 YYNGEE. The CDR3 consists of 16 residues. CDR3 loop: CASSTYPTSLNTEAFF. The CDR3 DNA follows: TGTGCCAGCAGCACATATCCTACTTCCCTGAACACTGAAGCTTTCTTT.

The chain joins TRBV7-2 to TRBJ2-3; 10 nucleotides align to TRBD2. The CDR3 is 16 residues long. The ends lost 2 bases at V and 2 bases at J; junction bases unmatched: 4. The germline CDR1 and CDR2 sequences are SGHTA and FQGNSA. CDR3 DNA sequence: TGTGCCAGCAGCTTATTAGGACTAGCGGACACAGATACGCAGTATTTT. It encodes CASSLLGLADTDTQYF.

The J gene is TRBJ1-2, the V gene TRBV7-2; 8 bases match TRBD1. This CDR3 region has 14 residues. With 4 bases clipped from V and 8 bases from J, the junction kept 9 bases outside the gene matches. The germline CDR1 and CDR2 sequences are SGHTA and FQGNSA. CDR3 sequence reads: CASSSLGQAGGYTF. The DNA of the CDR3 is TGTGCCAGCAGCTCCCTGGGACAGGCCGGAGGCTACACCTTC.

Only a few counts were recorded for this clonotype. The genes are TRBV4-2 and TRBJ2-1, with 11 bases that match TRBD1. CDR1 is LGHNA and CDR2 is YNFKEQ in the germline V gene. The CDR3 is made up of 15 amino acids. With V trimmed by 3 bases and J by 5 bases, 3 bases remained unmatched. CDR3 sequence: CASSQGTGGNNEQFF. CDR3 sequence (DNA): TGTGCCAGCAGCCAGGGGACAGGGGGGAACAATGAGCAGTTCTTC.

The chain couples TRBV11-2 to TRBJ2-5, with D maybe TRBD2 (6 bases). V was clipped by 2 bases and J by 5 bases, with 18 bases between them. Germline CDR1 SGHAT, CDR2 FQNNGV. The CDR3 consists of 16 residues. CDR3 coding DNA: TGTGCCAGCAGCTTAAATTTTGGGGGGTTCGAGGAGACCCAGTACTTC. Its protein product is CASSLNFGGFEETQYF.

The rearrangement links TRBV12-3 or TRBV12-4 to TRBJ2-5; a weak D match, TRBD1 (6 bases). CDR3 length: 14 residues. V was cut by 10 bases and J by 2 bases, with 17 bases left in between. CDR3 coding DNA: TGTGCCACGTCCTCCGCCGACAGGCAAGAGACCCAGTACTTC. Translating it yields CATSSADRQETQYF.

The chain recombines TRBV20-1 with TRBJ2-3; D unresolved. Trimming cost V 1 base and J 1 base, with 9 bases left between them. The CDR3 has 14 amino acids. Germline-derived CDR1 and CDR2 are DFQATT and SNEGSKA (reference sequence). CDR3 in amino acids: CSARVGPGTDTQYF. The CDR3 region has the DNA TGCAGTGCTAGAGTAGGACCGGGCACAGATACGCAGTATTTT.

This clonotype was observed a few times. The V and J genes are TRBV6-5 and TRBJ2-7, with D unclear. Per the germline V gene, CDR1 is MNHEY and CDR2 is SVGAGI. There are 15 residues in the CDR3. Trimming left V 0 bases short and J 3 bases short, with 12 bases between. CDR3 bases: TGTGCCAGCAGTTACTCCCACCGGGCCCACTACGAGCAGTACTTC. Residues: CASSYSHRAHYEQYF.

This clonotype has a handful of counts. This chain joins TRBV5-1 and TRBJ2-1, with a possible D match to TRBD1 (6 bases). The CDR3 has 14 residues. Germline V CDR1 and CDR2: SGHRS, YFSETQ. Between the trimmed V and J ends, which lost 6 bases and 0 bases, there was a span of 10 bases. CDR3 DNA sequence: TGCGCCAGCAACGACAGGTCCTCCTACAATGAGCAGTTCTTC. Protein sequence: CASNDRSSYNEQFF.

This clonotype was picked up a small number of times. This chain joins TRBV5-6 and TRBJ2-1; TRBD2 might be the D (7 bases). This CDR3 region has 15 residues. Germline loops: CDR1 SGHDT, CDR2 YYEEEE. With 2 bases removed from V and 3 bases from J, the gap between germline ends came to 12 bases. CDR3 DNA sequence: TGTGCCAGCAGCTTTGGGGGGGGCCTCTACAATGAGCAGTTCTTC. Amino acids: CASSFGGGLYNEQFF.

The J gene is TRBJ2-3, the V gene TRBV5-1, with 8 bases lining up with TRBD1. This CDR3 is built from 15 residues. V trimming: 4 bases; J trimming: 5 bases; junction bases outside the gene matches: 9. CDR1 is SGHRS, CDR2 YFSETQ, per germline. CDR3 DNA: TGCGCCAGCAGCAAGAGACAGGGGACGGGAGATACGCAGTATTTT. Translated, it gives CASSKRQGTGDTQYF.

As concerns this clonotype: A read error may produce the germline difference seen at one junction end. The rearrangement joins TRBV4-3 to TRBJ1-1, with 10 bases aligning to TRBD1. The CDR3 length is 14 residues. CDR1 LGHNA and CDR2 YSLEER come from the germline V gene. Here the CDR3 DNA reads TGCGCCAGCAGCCTACCGGGACAGGGGACTGGAGCTTTCTTT. This sequence encodes CASSLPGQGTGAFF.

This clonotype was counted only a few times. This rearrangement joins TRBV7-9 to TRBJ1-1; D call uncertain. V lost 0 bases, J lost 3 bases, and 8 bases lay in between. The CDR3 totals 14 residues. CDR1 is SEHNR, CDR2 FQNEAQ, per germline (reference sequence). CDR3 protein: CASSLAGEDTEAFF. The CDR3 DNA follows: TGTGCCAGCAGCTTAGCCGGGGAGGACACTGAAGCTTTCTTT.